Listed here is a single TCR beta chain. Its antigen is not identified. The data are from a study of T cell responses to AZD1222 COVID-19 vaccine. Study results and caveats: Baseline seropositivity characterized only 5 or 6 AZD1222 recipients. Only after the peak T cell response were repertoires sampled. It should be noted that donors were predominantly white British and more often female, and clonal diversity was possibly underestimated.

Some clones are missing from TCRdb's copy, which holds only in-frame ones; the method was immunoSEQ multiplex PCR. The sample carries 150,000 to 200,000 clones, 85% to 95% recorded once. The CDR3 contains 13 residues. V gave up 3 bases and J gave up 4 bases, with 9 bases separating them. From germline, CDR1 is KGHSH and CDR2 LQKENI. The chain uses TRBV18 and TRBJ1-2, with D hard to call. Here the sequenced sample was peripheral blood, taken on day 0 of AZD1222 vaccination. This clonotype was sampled from an adult in good health. The CDR3 nucleotides are TGTGCCAGCTCACCGGGAACACTCTATGGCTACACCTTC. Translation: CASSPGTLYGYTF. The complete variable domain, with remaining parts taken from reference TRBV18 and TRBJ1-2, reads NAGVMQNPRHLVRRRGQEARLRCSPMKGHSHVYWYRQLPEEGLKFMVYLQKENIIDESGMPKERFSAEFPKEGPSILRIQQVVRGDSAAYFCASSPGTLYGYTFGSGTRLTVV.